The sequence of this T cell receptor beta chain was determined in a study of cytomegalovirus exposure and HLA in healthy donors. Study-wide results and caveats: In a later analysis, the majority of CMV-associated beta chains seemingly showed HLA restriction. CMV serostatus was the sole immune exposure data available.

In nominal health when sampled, donors likely had unrecorded immune exposures nonetheless. Worth noting for this clone: Its antigen is undetermined.

PCR was performed using 60 Vbeta and 13 Jbeta primers. Only in-frame clones appear in the TCRdb table, and some are missing; sequencing was by immunoSEQ multiplex PCR. The sample comprises fewer than 200,000 clones, approximately 72% of which are singletons, and about 2.5% rests with the top ten. Trimming stripped 3 bases from V and 4 bases from J, with 18 bases between. The CDR3 loop spans 16 amino acids. Germline-derived CDR1 and CDR2 are MNHNS and SASEGT. This chain uses TRBV6-1 with TRBJ1-1; D is perhaps TRBD1 (5 bases). The sequence came from a human donor in good health. Sample: PBMCs. CDR3 sequence (DNA): TGTGCCAGCAGTGAGTGGCAGGGCGGCATCGGCACTGAAGCTTTCTTT. This encodes CASSEWQGGIGTEAFF.